This is a list of T cell receptor beta chains from one sample in a study of breast tumors, draining lymph nodes, adjacent tissues. MiXCR, applied by TCRdb to the multiplex PCR reads, yields one record per CDR3 protein. The sample contains more than 50,000 distinct CDR3 sequences, about 40% of which appear only once. The sequenced sample was breast tumor tissue. The receptors shown here come from a female donor with breast cancer. Some clones in this sample may be carry-over from other donors' samples. Both conserved end residues are part of each CDR3. D genes are given only for firm matches. The size of a clone is reported for some rows only, either as once, few or many, or as a class for expanded clones.

abundance: -; v_gene: TRBV5-1; j_gene: TRBJ2-7; d_gene: -; CDR3nt: TGCGCCAGCAGCCCCGGGACTTACTCCTACGAGCAGTACTTC; CDR3aa: CASSPGTYSYEQYF
abundance: many; v_gene: TRBV7-2; j_gene: TRBJ2-4; d_gene: TRBD1; CDR3nt: TGTGCCAGCAGCCCAGGGGGCTCTCGGGACATTCAGTACTTC; CDR3aa: CASSPGGSRDIQYF
abundance: -; v_gene: TRBV9; j_gene: TRBJ2-7; d_gene: TRBD2; CDR3nt: TGTGCCAGCAGCGTAGCTTCTAGCGGATACGAGCAGTACTTC; CDR3aa: CASSVASSGYEQYF
abundance: -; v_gene: TRBV20-1; j_gene: TRBJ1-4; d_gene: -; CDR3nt: TGCAGTGCTAGAGGAGGCAGCTCTAAGAACGAAAAACTGTTTTTT; CDR3aa: CSARGGSSKNEKLFF
abundance: many; v_gene: TRBV2; j_gene: TRBJ1-5; d_gene: -; CDR3nt: TGTGCCAGCAGTGAAGGACAGTCCAATCAGCCCCAGCATTTT; CDR3aa: CASSEGQSNQPQHF
abundance: once; v_gene: TRBV7-2; j_gene: TRBJ1-2; d_gene: TRBD1; CDR3nt: TGTGCCAGCATCTTACAGGGGTTAGATGGCTACGCCTTC; CDR3aa: CASILQGLDGYAF
abundance: few; v_gene: TRBV15; j_gene: TRBJ1-1; d_gene: -; CDR3nt: TGTGCCACCAGCATAGACAGGAAGGTGGCTTTCTTT; CDR3aa: CATSIDRKVAFF
abundance: many; v_gene: TRBV15; j_gene: TRBJ1-4; d_gene: -; CDR3nt: TGTGCCACCAGCAGAGTGCCCGAAGCAAGACTGTTTTTT; CDR3aa: CATSRVPEARLFF
abundance: -; v_gene: TRBV4-2; j_gene: TRBJ2-3; d_gene: -; CDR3nt: TGTGCCAGCAGCCATCAGAGGGTCGGGGATACGCAGTATTTT; CDR3aa: CASSHQRVGDTQYF
abundance: few; v_gene: TRBV5-5; j_gene: TRBJ2-7; d_gene: TRBD1; CDR3nt: TGTGCCAGCAGCCGGACAGGGGTTGAGCAGTACTTC; CDR3aa: CASSRTGVEQYF
abundance: many; v_gene: TRBV6-1; j_gene: TRBJ2-5; d_gene: TRBD1; CDR3nt: TGTGCCAGCAGTGAAGGACAGGGGAAGGGAGAGACCCAGTACTTC; CDR3aa: CASSEGQGKGETQYF
abundance: few; v_gene: TRBV24-1; j_gene: TRBJ2-5; d_gene: -; CDR3nt: TGTGCCCCACATTGGGAGCGGACCCAGTACTTC; CDR3aa: CAPHWERTQYF
abundance: -; v_gene: TRBV5-1; j_gene: TRBJ1-3; d_gene: -; CDR3nt: TGCGCCAGCAGCTCAGCAGGGGCTGGAAACACCATATATTTT; CDR3aa: CASSSAGAGNTIYF
abundance: many; v_gene: TRBV10-3; j_gene: TRBJ1-4; d_gene: -; CDR3nt: TGTGCCATCAGTGATGGGACCTATAATGAAAAACTGTTTTTT; CDR3aa: CAISDGTYNEKLFF
abundance: many; v_gene: TRBV28; j_gene: TRBJ2-1; d_gene: -; CDR3nt: TGTGCCAGCAGTCGTGATGGCCCTTACAATGAGCAGTTCTTC; CDR3aa: CASSRDGPYNEQFF
abundance: once; v_gene: TRBV7-3; j_gene: TRBJ2-5; d_gene: -; CDR3nt: TGTGCCAGCAGCGACCCGGACGGAACCTATCAAGAGACCCAGTACTTC; CDR3aa: CASSDPDGTYQETQYF
abundance: many; v_gene: TRBV6-1; j_gene: TRBJ2-2; d_gene: TRBD1; CDR3nt: TGTGCCGCACGCGTGACAGGGGGATCCGGGGAGCTGTTTTTT; CDR3aa: CAARVTGGSGELFF
abundance: once; v_gene: TRBV25-1; j_gene: TRBJ1-1; d_gene: TRBD1; CDR3nt: TGTGCCAGCAGTGAACCGGGACAGCATGTAACTTTCTTT; CDR3aa: CASSEPGQHVTFF
abundance: once; v_gene: TRBV12-3/TRBV12-4; j_gene: TRBJ2-5; d_gene: -; CDR3nt: TGTGCCAGCAGCCTAGGGGGGAAGACCCAGTACTTC; CDR3aa: CASSLGGKTQYF
abundance: many; v_gene: TRBV19; j_gene: TRBJ2-2; d_gene: -; CDR3nt: TGTGCCAGTAGTAAACAGGGTGGTTCCGGGGAGCTGTTTTTT; CDR3aa: CASSKQGGSGELFF
abundance: -; v_gene: TRBV11-2; j_gene: TRBJ2-3; d_gene: -; CDR3nt: TGTGCCAGCAGTCCAAACCAAATAGCGGACACGCAGTATTTT; CDR3aa: CASSPNQIADTQYF
abundance: -; v_gene: TRBV7-3; j_gene: TRBJ2-7; d_gene: TRBD1; CDR3nt: TGTGCCAGCAGAACATGGGACAGACCCTACGAGCAGTACTTC; CDR3aa: CASRTWDRPYEQYF
abundance: -; v_gene: TRBV24-1; j_gene: TRBJ2-1; d_gene: TRBD2; CDR3nt: TGTGCCACCAGTGATAGGACTAGCGGGAGGGTCGTCTGCAATGAGCAGCTCTTC; CDR3aa: CATSDRTSGRVVCNEQLF
abundance: -; v_gene: TRBV25-1; j_gene: TRBJ1-1; d_gene: TRBD1; CDR3nt: TGTGCCAGCAGTGAATACAGGGGGCTAGTTGAAGCTTTCTTT; CDR3aa: CASSEYRGLVEAFF
abundance: many; v_gene: TRBV30; j_gene: TRBJ2-3; d_gene: TRBD1; CDR3nt: TGTGCCTGGAGTGGAGGGGGCGCGGGTACGCAGTATTTT; CDR3aa: CAWSGGGAGTQYF
abundance: -; v_gene: TRBV2; j_gene: TRBJ1-4; d_gene: -; CDR3nt: TGTGCCAGCAAGTTTGGGCAGCTCAATGAAAAACTGTTTTTT; CDR3aa: CASKFGQLNEKLFF
abundance: many; v_gene: TRBV9; j_gene: TRBJ2-3; d_gene: -; CDR3nt: TGTGCCAGCACTCGGGCGGGCACAGATACGCAGTATTTT; CDR3aa: CASTRAGTDTQYF
abundance: many; v_gene: TRBV7-9; j_gene: TRBJ2-2; d_gene: -; CDR3nt: TGTGCCACCACGCAGGGGACCGGGGAGCTGTTTTTT; CDR3aa: CATTQGTGELFF